The 6 T cell receptor beta chains given below trace back to one sample, sequenced in a study of cytomegalovirus exposure and HLA in healthy donors. With 60 Vbeta and 13 Jbeta primers, the PCR was carried out. TCRdb's copy holds only in-frame clones and misses some; the assay was immunoSEQ multiplex PCR. The repertoire holds about 92,000 clones, with approximately 81% as singletons. Material: PBMCs. The receptors were sampled from a girl between 2 and 10 years old in good health and CMV-seropositive.

V is TRBV10-3 and J is TRBJ1-4, with D uncertain. V lost 3 bases to trimming and J lost 8 bases, with 10 bases between them. The CDR3 totals 13 residues. The germline gives CDR1 ENHRY, CDR2 SYGVKD. CDR3 DNA: TGTGCCATCAGTGAAGGAGCGAGCGAAAAACTGTTTTTT. Its translation is CAISEGASEKLFF.

The V and J genes are TRBV7-7 and TRBJ2-5; D is undetermined. The CDR3 length is 14 residues. Germline values: CDR1 SSHAT, CDR2 FNYEAQ (reference sequence). Trimming took off 3 bases at V and 4 bases at J, with 12 bases between the two ends. For the CDR3, the DNA is TGTGCCAGCAGCTTGAAAAGTGGCCTAGAGACCCAGTACTTC. This codes for CASSLKSGLETQYF.

In the case of this clone: This CDR3 is also generated by other DNA sequences in the sample. V usage is TRBV6-5 and J usage is TRBJ1-1; tentative D call: TRBD1 (5 bases). The V end lost 0 bases, the J end lost 5 bases, and 7 bases lay between the germline ends. Germline V CDR1 and CDR2: MNHEY, SVGAGI. The CDR3 contains 13 residues. The CDR3 sequence: CASSYSGGTEAFF. CDR3 DNA: TGTGCCAGCAGTTACTCGGGGGGAACTGAAGCTTTCTTT.

The rearrangement joins TRBV9 to TRBJ2-3; TRBD2 agrees at 11 bases. This CDR3 is built from 18 residues. With V trimmed by 1 base and J by 0 bases, 7 bases remained unmatched. Germline-derived CDR1 and CDR2 are SGDLS and YYNGEE. Here the CDR3 DNA reads TGTGCCAGCAGCGTATCCGGGACTAGCGGATCTAGCACAGATACGCAGTATTTT. It codes for CASSVSGTSGSSTDTQYF.

The chain links TRBV4-2 to TRBJ2-1, with 10 nucleotides matching TRBD2. The CDR3 runs to 17 residues. V trimming: 0 bases; J trimming: 4 bases; junction bases outside the gene matches: 6. Looked up from germline, CDR1 is LGHNA and CDR2 is YNFKEQ. In nucleotides, the CDR3 is TGTGCCAGCAGCCAAGAAGAGACTAGCGGGCCTTACAATGAGCAGTTCTTC. Residues: CASSQEETSGPYNEQFF.

J is TRBJ2-1 and V is TRBV5-1, with 10 bases lining up with TRBD2. V lost 2 bases and J lost 5; bases outside the gene matches: 4. The germline V gene has CDR1 SGHRS and CDR2 YFSETQ. The CDR3 is 15 amino acids. The CDR3 nucleotides are TGCGCCAGCAGCTTAAGCGGGAGGGATAACAATGAGCAGTTCTTC. It is translated as CASSLSGRDNNEQFF.